This T cell receptor beta chain was documented in a study of blood T cells in healthy people across ages. Germline values: CDR1 MNHEY, CDR2 SMNVEV (reference sequence). This CDR3 spans 16 amino acids. Unmatched junction bases numbered 22, after V lost 7 bases and J lost 13 bases. For the second PCR, which ran for about 7 to 12 cycles, a sample-barcoded 5' primer and a J-beta primer mix were used. TCRdb processed the 5' RACE reads anew with MiXCR; each CDR3 protein has one entry. This sample has fewer than 2,000,000 distinct CDR3 sequences; roughly a third occur once, and the top ten carry approximately 10%. This clonotype was seen ten or more times.

The material sequenced was blood. The rearrangement links TRBV27 to TRBJ1-5, with 7 bases that match TRBD1. The receptor was isolated from a young woman in good health. DNA for the CDR3: TGTGCCAGCACCTGGACCGCCGGGACAGCTATAAACCATCAGCATTTT. Its protein product is CASTWTAGTAINHQHF.